This T cell receptor (beta chain) was captured in a study of identical twins. Whole-study findings and limits: Cord blood's abundant beta clonotypes had fewer insertions, unlike memory repertoires. Within twin pairs, the out-of-frame alpha sequences they shared showed excess low generation probability. The study reached conclusions through statistical analysis that was cross-sectional, not following the same donors.

This CDR3 contains 17 residues. After removal of 3 bases from V and 5 bases from J, the junction contained 13 bases not matched to a gene. TCRdb independently ran MiXCR on the 5' RACE reads; one entry per CDR3 protein. Of hundreds of thousands of distinct CDR3 sequences in the sample, 9% to 15% are singletons; the top ten hold roughly 1.5%. Details on this clonotype: What it binds is unknown.

These data are also associated with another study on yellow fever vaccine responses in identical twins.

The sample consisted of PBMCs. The receptor was derived from a woman between 18 and 30 years old in good health. J is TRBJ2-3 and V is TRBV12-3 or TRBV12-4; 8 bases map to TRBD2. Here the CDR3 DNA reads TGTGCCAGCAGTTTTCCGCCCAAGGGACTAGGGGGAGATACGCAGTATTTT. Translated, it gives CASSFPPKGLGGDTQYF.